The 18 T cell receptor beta chains presented below share a single source sample, sequenced in a study of human T cells and chemical hapten exposure. The time point: pre-sensitization, week 0. Treatment meaning: therapeutic diphenylcyclopropenone sensitization with weekly scalp DPC. TCRdb reprocessed the RACE reads with MiXCR, giving one entry per CDR3 protein. The repertoire holds 84,000 or so distinct CDR3 sequences, with approximately 9% as singletons. Sample: whole blood, taken in connection with sensitization to the hapten diphenylcyclopropenone (DPC). The receptors originated from a man aged 35 to 55 with alopecia areata. Some clones in this sample may be carry-over from other donors' samples.

This clonotype has just a few counts. The chain is built from TRBV7-8 and TRBJ2-5, with TRBD2 as a possible D gene (6 bases). Per germline, CDR1 SGHVS and CDR2 FQNEAQ. The CDR3 loop spans 13 amino acids. V shed 4 bases and J shed 5 bases, with 11 bases lying between them. CDR3 DNA: TGTGCCAGCAGCTCGACCGCGGGGGAGACCCAGTACTTC. Its translation is CASSSTAGETQYF.

Many counts were recorded for this clonotype. The CDR3 is CASSPTGLGTEAFF. CDR3 coding DNA: TGTGCCAGCTCGCCTACAGGGCTTGGCACTGAAGCTTTCTTT. The chain combines TRBV18 with TRBJ1-1; tentative D call: TRBD1 (6 bases). The germline V gene encodes CDR1 KGHSH and CDR2 LQKENI. Trimming cost V 6 bases and J 4 bases, with 15 bases left between them. The length of the CDR3 is 14 residues.

This clonotype occurred many times. The chain is built from TRBV12-3 or TRBV12-4 and TRBJ1-4; no clear D. The CDR3 sequence is 16 residues long. V dropped 4 bases and J dropped 7 bases, with 19 bases sitting between them. The CDR3 reads CASSSPSTGLIEKLFF. Written as DNA, the CDR3 is TGTGCCAGCAGTTCCCCGTCGACCGGATTAATTGAAAAACTGTTTTTT.

The chain couples TRBV6-2 or TRBV6-3 to TRBJ2-7; 11 positions match TRBD1. Looked up from germline, CDR1 is MNHEY and CDR2 is SVGEGT. The CDR3 covers 16 residues. The junction had 8 bases not matched to a gene; V was cut back by 5 bases and J by 2 bases. The CDR3 DNA reads TGTGCCAGCAGTCACCCCCCGGGACAGGGGGCCTACGAGCAGTACGTC. Translated, it gives CASSHPPGQGAYEQYV.

This clonotype was recorded at least ten times. This chain links TRBV10-2 with TRBJ1-2; 7 nucleotides match TRBD1. With 0 bases clipped from V and 8 bases from J, the junction kept 6 bases outside the gene matches. The CDR3 contains 14 residues. Germline V gives CDR1 WSHSY, CDR2 SAAADI. CDR3 nucleotides: TGCGCCAGCAGTGAGTCTGGGACAGTGGGGGGCTACACCTTC. Protein product: CASSESGTVGGYTF.

This clonotype was counted only a few times. This sequence joins TRBV3-1 and TRBJ2-7, with 8 bases aligning to TRBD2. Per germline, CDR1 LGHDT and CDR2 YNNKEL (reference sequence). This CDR3 has 15 residues. J was trimmed by 7 bases and V by 6 bases; bases with no gene match: 14. Here the CDR3 DNA reads TGTGCCAGCAGTTCAACCCAAGCGGGAGTACGAGAGCAGTACTTC. This sequence encodes CASSSTQAGVREQYF.

A few counts support this clonotype. The CDR3 spells CASSLDVISTDTQYF. The CDR3 DNA is TGCGCCAGCAGCTTGGATGTTATCAGCACAGATACGCAGTATTTT. The V call is TRBV5-1, the J call TRBJ2-3; D ambiguous. Germline lookup yields CDR1 SGHRS and CDR2 YFSETQ. Trimming removed 0 bases at V and 0 bases at J, with 8 bases between. The CDR3 contains 15 residues.

This clonotype was counted at least ten times. This chain uses TRBV7-3 with TRBJ2-6; D gene uncertain. This CDR3 has 13 amino acids. V was cut by 0 bases and J by 3 bases, with 0 bases left in between. The V gene's germline CDR1 is SGHTA and CDR2 FQGTGA. The CDR3 sequence: CASSLTGANVLTF. The CDR3 coding sequence is TGTGCCAGCAGCTTAACTGGGGCCAACGTCCTGACTTTC.

This clonotype was detected ten times or more. This chain joins TRBV6-6 and TRBJ1-5; D is ambiguous. The V end lost 6 bases, the J end lost 9 bases, and 15 bases lay between the germline ends. The germline V gene has CDR1 MNHNY and CDR2 SVGAGI (reference sequence). The CDR3 runs to 13 residues. CDR3 amino acids: CASSQSPDGPQHF. CDR3 in DNA: TGTGCCAGCAGCCAATCTCCCGATGGGCCCCAGCATTTT.

The chain recombines TRBV7-6 with TRBJ2-5; tentatively, D is TRBD1 (6 bases). The CDR3 runs 12 residues. Germline V lookup: CDR1 SGHVS, CDR2 FNYEAQ. The V end was cut by 6 bases, the J end by 5 bases, with 10 bases between. CDR3 sequence: CASSVGGETQYF. The CDR3 nucleotides are TGTGCCAGCAGTGTAGGGGGTGAGACCCAGTACTTC.

The chain joins TRBV5-4 to TRBJ2-3; 11 bases are shared with TRBD2. CDR3 length: 16 amino acids. The J segment lost 2 bases and the V segment lost 1 base, leaving 3 bases of the junction unmatched. Germline CDR1 is SGHNT and CDR2 is YYREEE (reference sequence). Here the CDR3 DNA reads TGTGCCAGCAGCTTGAAGACTAGCGGGACCACAGATACGCAGTATTTT. Its protein is CASSLKTSGTTDTQYF.

This clonotype has at least ten counts. The CDR3 protein is CASRHGQYGTEAFF. The CDR3 coding sequence is TGTGCCAGTCGCCACGGTCAGTACGGGACTGAAGCTTTCTTT. The genes are TRBV3-1 and TRBJ1-1; D gene uncertain. The CDR3 sequence is 14 residues long. The V and J ends lost 9 bases and 5 bases respectively, with 19 bases between them. Germline CDR1 is LGHDT and CDR2 is YNNKEL (reference sequence).

The chain links TRBV2 to TRBJ1-3, with 7 bases matching TRBD1. The trim removed 6 bases at V and 3 bases at J, leaving 2 bases unmatched. Germline CDR1 is SNHLY and CDR2 is FYNNEI. This CDR3 comprises 13 residues. The CDR3 protein is CASRGQLGNTIYF. CDR3 bases: TGTGCCAGCAGGGGACAGCTTGGAAACACCATATATTTT.

DNA for the CDR3: TGTGCCACCCGGCGGGACACGAACACCGGGGAGCTGTTTTTT. Translation gives CATRRDTNTGELFF. This chain uses TRBV27 with TRBJ2-2; D assignment may be TRBD1 or TRBD2 (6 bases each). The CDR3 contains 14 residues. V was trimmed by 10 bases and J by 0 bases, leaving 12 bases between them. CDR1 and CDR2 (germline): MNHEY, SMNVEV (reference sequence).

This clonotype has at least ten counts. CDR3 bases: TGTGCCAGCAGCCAAGAATCAAGTGGGAGCTACACCGGGGAGCTGTTTTTT. Protein product: CASSQESSGSYTGELFF. The chain is built from TRBV14 and TRBJ2-2, with D possibly TRBD2 on 5 matching bases. Germline CDR1 SGHDN, CDR2 FVKESK. This CDR3 comprises 17 residues. The ends were cut back, 0 bases at V and 3 bases at J, with 14 bases in the middle.

This chain connects TRBV12-3 or TRBV12-4 to TRBJ2-7; D is possibly TRBD2 (5 bases). The V end was cut by 0 bases, the J end by 7 bases, with 7 bases between. This CDR3 is built from 12 residues. The CDR3 sequence: CASSLALGEQYV. For the CDR3, the DNA is TGTGCCAGCAGTTTAGCACTAGGAGAGCAGTACGTC.

In its sample, this clonotype was seen many times. The chain recombines TRBV6-5 with TRBJ1-2; 12 bases fit TRBD1. Losses at the gene ends were 4 bases for V and 7 bases for J; bases not matched to a gene: 10. Germline CDR1 MNHEY, CDR2 SVGAGI. This CDR3 is 16 amino acids long. The CDR3 loop is CASSSVPGQGAVGYTF. The CDR3 bases are TGTGCCAGCAGTTCCGTCCCGGGACAGGGGGCGGTTGGCTACACCTTC.

This clonotype came up many times. This rearrangement joins TRBV6-2 or TRBV6-3 to TRBJ1-5; D may be TRBD1 (5 bases). Trimming removed 6 bases from V and 6 bases from J, with 9 bases in between. CDR3 length: 12 amino acids. Germline CDR1 MNHEY, CDR2 SVGEGT. In DNA, the CDR3 is TGTGCCAGCAGCCACGGGGGTCAGCCCCAGCATTTT. This sequence encodes CASSHGGQPQHF.